These 14 T cell receptor beta chains share one sample of origin, sequenced in a study of blood T cell repertoires in COVID-19. TCRdb's table, derived via immunoSEQ multiplex PCR, lists solely in-frame clones and lacks some. The sample lists hundreds of thousands of clones, approximately 84% seen once, with roughly 15% in the top ten. Material for sequencing was PBMCs or T cells enriched from blood (not recorded which). Receptors originate from a man in his late teens or twenties who had recovered from COVID-19.

The V and J genes are TRBV5-6 and TRBJ2-2; TRBD1 aligns across 9 bases. V dropped 4 bases and J dropped 5; count of bases not matched to a gene: 12. The CDR3 contains 17 residues. The germline CDR1 and CDR2 sequences are SGHDT and YYEEEE. CDR3 bases: TGTGCCAGCAGCATTCTACCGGGACAGGGCCGTACCGGGGAGCTGTTTTTT. This gives the protein CASSILPGQGRTGELFF. Based on the CDR3 plus reference TRBV5-6 and TRBJ2-2, the full variable domain is DAGVTQSPTHLIKTRGQQVTLRCSPKSGHDTVSWYQQALGQGPQFIFQYYEEEERQRGNFPDRFSGHQFPNYSSELNVNALLLGDSALYLCASSILPGQGRTGELFFGEGSRLTVL.

The rearrangement joins TRBV11-2 to TRBJ1-6; D remains unclear. Deletions cut 1 base from V and 6 bases from J, with 10 bases between. Germline lookup yields CDR1 SGHAT and CDR2 FQNNGV. CDR3 length equals 15 residues. In DNA, the CDR3 is TGTGCCAGCAGCTTAGGGCGGGCTGGTAATTCACCCCTCCACTTT. Residues: CASSLGRAGNSPLHF.

This clone was counted once. The chain combines TRBV21-1 with TRBJ1-6; whether TRBD1, the table's D call, matches the DNA was not checked. TRBV21-1 is noted as a pseudogene. CDR3 length: 14 amino acids. The CDR3 here is CASSNCQGPSPLHF. The DNA of the CDR3 is TGTGCCAGCAGCAACTGCCAGGGTCCGTCACCCCTCCACTTT.

CDR3 nucleotides: TGTGCCAGCAGCCTTAGCGGGGGGCTGTACGAGCAGTACTTC. It yields the protein CASSLSGGLYEQYF. This chain uses TRBV7-2 with TRBJ2-7; TRBD2 agrees at 10 bases. CDR1 is SGHTA and CDR2 is FQGNSA in the germline V gene. The CDR3 has 14 residues. V lost 5 bases and J lost 4; bases outside the gene matches: 5.

The gene calls are TRBV27 and TRBJ2-3, with D possibly matching TRBD1 (6 bases). Germline V lookup: CDR1 MNHEY, CDR2 SMNVEV (reference sequence). CDR3 length: 16 residues. The germline V and J ends were trimmed by 6 bases and 0 bases, with 16 bases remaining between them. DNA of the CDR3: TGTGCCAGCAGCCCAGAGGACAGTCTTAGCACAGATACGCAGTATTTT. This gives the protein CASSPEDSLSTDTQYF.

V usage is TRBV27 and J usage is TRBJ1-5, with 10 bases lining up with TRBD1. The length of the CDR3 is 19 residues. V gave up 6 bases and J gave up 3 bases; unmatched junction bases: 17. The V gene's germline CDR1 is MNHEY and CDR2 SMNVEV (reference sequence). CDR3 bases: TGTGCCAGCAGCCCCTCGGGGACAGGGGACCCTCCTTTCAATCAGCCCCAGCATTTT. This encodes CASSPSGTGDPPFNQPQHF.

The rearrangement links TRBV6-5 to TRBJ2-3, with 10 positions matching TRBD1. After removal of 6 bases from V and 7 bases from J, the junction contained 10 bases not matched to a gene. Germline CDR1 reads MNHEY; CDR2 reads SVGAGI. The length of the CDR3 is 15 residues. CDR3 bases: TGTGCCAGCAGCCAGAGGGACAGGGGACGACATACGCAGTATTTT. Encoded protein: CASSQRDRGRHTQYF.

The chain links TRBV5-4 to TRBJ2-7; 12 bases match TRBD1. Germline CDR1 reads SGHNT; CDR2 reads YYREEE (reference sequence). V lost 4 bases and J lost 4; bases outside the gene matches: 3. This CDR3 is built from 14 residues. DNA of the CDR3: TGTGCCAGCAGCCGGGACAGGGGGCTTTACGAGCAGTACTTC. It yields the protein CASSRDRGLYEQYF.

This rearrangement joins TRBV14 to TRBJ2-5; no definite D call. The ends were cut back, 1 base at V and 7 bases at J, with 10 bases in the middle. Germline V CDR1 and CDR2: SGHDN, FVKESK. This CDR3 comprises 13 residues. For the CDR3, the DNA is TGTGCCAGCAGCCAAGGGGCGATCGGGACCCAGTACTTC. This translates into CASSQGAIGTQYF.

CDR3 loop: CASSDIRTSPVHSYNSPLHF. CDR3 DNA: TGTGCCAGCAGCGATATTCGAACTAGTCCGGTCCACAGCTATAATTCACCCCTCCACTTT. The V gene is TRBV6-6, the J gene TRBJ1-6; the D is unclear. Germline CDR1 and CDR2: MNHNY and SVGAGI (reference sequence). This CDR3 comprises 20 residues. Trimming removed 6 bases from V and 3 bases from J, with 27 bases in between.

The chain couples TRBV28 to TRBJ2-1; D is unclear. Germline V gene lookup returns CDR1 MDHEN and CDR2 SYDVKM. The CDR3 covers 14 residues. V was clipped by 5 bases and J by 6 bases, with 14 bases between them. The CDR3 sequence: CASSRLHPGNEQFF. DNA for the CDR3: TGTGCCAGCAGTCGACTCCATCCGGGCAATGAGCAGTTCTTC.

V and J are TRBV7-9 and TRBJ2-1; perhaps TRBD2 as D (6 bases). Germline CDR1 and CDR2: SEHNR and FQNEAQ (reference sequence). The V and J ends lost 3 bases and 4 bases respectively, with 19 bases between them. This CDR3 region has 17 residues. The chain's CDR3 is CASSLALGGGSYNEQFF. CDR3 bases: TGTGCCAGCAGCTTGGCCCTCGGGGGAGGATCTTACAATGAGCAGTTCTTC.

This chain links TRBV4-2 with TRBJ2-2, with 11 bases fitting TRBD1. V shed 2 bases, J shed 2 bases, and the junction held 10 bases outside the gene matches. Germline assignment: CDR1 LGHNA and CDR2 YNFKEQ. The CDR3 is 19 amino acids. The CDR3 protein is CASSQSGSGTGGNTGELFF. CDR3 sequence (DNA): TGTGCCAGCAGCCAAAGCGGCTCAGGGACAGGGGGTAACACCGGGGAGCTGTTTTTT.

The chain employs TRBV30 and TRBJ2-7; 8 bases line up with TRBD1. This CDR3 contains 13 residues. The germline CDR1 and CDR2 sequences are GTSNPN and SVGIG (reference sequence). Losses at the gene ends were 5 bases for V and 6 bases for J; bases not matched to a gene: 9. The CDR3 is CAWLRTGKSEQYF. The CDR3 DNA reads TGTGCCTGGTTAAGGACAGGGAAATCCGAGCAGTACTTC.